These 3 T cell receptor beta chains originate from one sample sequenced in a study of a mutant IDH1 vaccine in newly diagnosed glioma. Libraries were prepared by immunoSEQ multiplex PCR; TCRdb keeps only in-frame clonotypes and omits some of them. The sample has some 58,000 clones; 75% to 85% are singletons. These receptors are not linked to any known antigen. Time point of the sample: week 35, safety follow-up. Each vaccine dose was 300 ug of mutant IDH1 20-mer peptide, with topical imiquimod. This sample comprised PBMCs, obtained from a glioma patient whose treatment included an IDH1 peptide vaccine. Receptor source: a man between 40 and 49 years old with glioma.

V and J are TRBV5-4 and TRBJ2-1; the match to TRBD1 covers 7 bases. Losses at the gene ends were 5 bases for V and 5 bases for J; bases not matched to a gene: 4. Germline lookup yields CDR1 SGHNT and CDR2 YYREEE (reference sequence). The CDR3 spans 13 residues. The CDR3 sequence is CASRQGTNNEQFF. In nucleotides, the CDR3 is TGTGCCAGCAGACAGGGGACCAACAATGAGCAGTTCTTC.

The chain recombines TRBV10-3 with TRBJ2-7; TRBD1 agrees at 8 bases. The germline V gene encodes CDR1 ENHRY and CDR2 SYGVKD. V shed 6 bases, J shed 3 bases, and the junction held 7 bases outside the gene matches. There are 14 residues in the CDR3. The CDR3 sequence: CAISGAGQGYEQYF. The DNA of the CDR3 is TGTGCCATCAGCGGGGCAGGACAGGGCTACGAGCAGTACTTC.

The gene calls are TRBV5-4 and TRBJ2-3, with TRBD2 matching over 9 bases. From germline, CDR1 is SGHNT and CDR2 YYREEE (reference sequence). Trimming at V came to 4 bases and at J to 2 bases, leaving 8 bases not matched to a gene. The CDR3 totals 16 residues. CDR3 coding DNA: TGTGCCAGCAGCCTGCCGGGCGGGAGGGCCACAGATACGCAGTATTTT. Protein product: CASSLPGGRATDTQYF.